Detailed here is one T cell receptor beta chain. The antigen remains unidentified. Construction of TCR beta libraries relied on iRepertoire HTBI primers and on Arm-PCR targeting CDR3 regions. TCRdb re-derived calls from the multiplex PCR reads in MiXCR, one entry per CDR3 protein. The table lists 500,000 to 800,000 distinct CDR3 sequences, 30% of them singletons. This specimen comes from a study of regulatory T cells in long-lasting Graves disease. Notes on the study in general: Peripheral blood, not thyroid tissue, was the sole material studied. Repertoires from persistent disease leaned toward TRBV28, TRBJ1-2 and TRBJ2-5.

Time point defined: persistent/refractory GD, antithyroid drugs over 5 years with positive TRAb. Generation of the TCR library employed RNA extracted from PBMCs. The patients were drawn from one endocrinology department in Xi'an, China. Germline V gene data show CDR1 as SQVTM and CDR2 as ANQGSEA. V lost 6 bases, J lost 3 bases, and 14 bases lay in between. The CDR3 contains 13 residues. Specimen: peripheral blood mononuclear cells (PBMCs), collected when the disease was refractory, from a patient treated with antithyroid drugs. This clonotype was sampled from a female donor with Graves disease. The chain recombines TRBV29-1 with TRBJ1-2, with D perhaps TRBD1 (5 bases). CDR3 region: CSVKQEDDYGYTF. The CDR3 region has the DNA TGCAGCGTAAAACAGGAGGATGACTATGGCTACACCTTC.